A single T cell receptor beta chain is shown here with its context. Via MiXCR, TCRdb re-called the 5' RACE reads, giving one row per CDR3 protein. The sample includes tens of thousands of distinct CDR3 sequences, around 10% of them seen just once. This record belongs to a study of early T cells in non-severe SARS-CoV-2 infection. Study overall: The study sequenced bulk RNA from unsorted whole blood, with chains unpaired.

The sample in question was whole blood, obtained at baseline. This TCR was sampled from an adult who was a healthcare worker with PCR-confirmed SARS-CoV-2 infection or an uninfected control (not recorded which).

The CDR3 coding sequence is TGTGCCAGCAGTCTACGGACAGGGAACACTGAAGCTTTCTTT. Protein sequence: CASSLRTGNTEAFF. The chain recombines TRBV25-1 with TRBJ1-1; 7 bases match TRBD1. Germline V gene data show CDR1 as MGHDK and CDR2 as SYGVNS. V lost 5 bases, J lost 1 base, and 4 bases stayed unmatched. The CDR3 runs 14 residues.